What follows is one TCR beta chain and its context. No DNA is shown, since the ends of the CDR3 on it are uncertain; the CDR3 is the one TCRdb lists. One entry per CDR3 protein, called by TCRdb with MiXCR from the 5' RACE reads. Of more than 20,000 distinct CDR3 sequences detected, almost 2.5% appear once; the ten largest clones hold roughly 2.1%. This sample is drawn from a study of neurological immune-mediated disorders. Germline lookup yields CDR1 SGHTA and CDR2 FQGNSA. From its first to its last residue, the CDR3 has 15 amino acids. The chain uses TRBV7-2 and TRBJ1-5; the D segment call TRBD1 is taken from the table without a DNA check. The sequence came from a woman aged 45-65 years with multiple sclerosis. The sequenced sample was PBMCs. The CDR3 is CASSFGQGANQPQNF.